This T cell receptor (beta chain) was captured by sequencing in a study of blood T cell repertoires in COVID-19. Original analysis: Reference gene primer amplification gave nucleated cell count estimates. Some clones are missing from TCRdb's copy, which holds only in-frame ones; the method was immunoSEQ multiplex PCR. V and J calls and clone size come straight from that table; D and trimming were deduced from the DNA. Altogether about 130,000 clones are present, around 83% being singletons, with the ten largest covering about 9.2%. V was cut by 5 bases and J by 0 bases, with 6 bases left in between. This CDR3 contains 13 residues. CDR1 is SGHRS, CDR2 YFSETQ, per germline.

The sequence was obtained from a man aged 45 to 65 who had recovered from COVID-19. Input material: PBMCs or T cells enriched from blood (not recorded which). The chain couples TRBV5-1 to TRBJ1-3; unclear D gene. The CDR3 bases are TGCGCCAGCAGACGCGACTCTGGAAACACCATATATTTT. The encoded protein is CASRRDSGNTIYF.